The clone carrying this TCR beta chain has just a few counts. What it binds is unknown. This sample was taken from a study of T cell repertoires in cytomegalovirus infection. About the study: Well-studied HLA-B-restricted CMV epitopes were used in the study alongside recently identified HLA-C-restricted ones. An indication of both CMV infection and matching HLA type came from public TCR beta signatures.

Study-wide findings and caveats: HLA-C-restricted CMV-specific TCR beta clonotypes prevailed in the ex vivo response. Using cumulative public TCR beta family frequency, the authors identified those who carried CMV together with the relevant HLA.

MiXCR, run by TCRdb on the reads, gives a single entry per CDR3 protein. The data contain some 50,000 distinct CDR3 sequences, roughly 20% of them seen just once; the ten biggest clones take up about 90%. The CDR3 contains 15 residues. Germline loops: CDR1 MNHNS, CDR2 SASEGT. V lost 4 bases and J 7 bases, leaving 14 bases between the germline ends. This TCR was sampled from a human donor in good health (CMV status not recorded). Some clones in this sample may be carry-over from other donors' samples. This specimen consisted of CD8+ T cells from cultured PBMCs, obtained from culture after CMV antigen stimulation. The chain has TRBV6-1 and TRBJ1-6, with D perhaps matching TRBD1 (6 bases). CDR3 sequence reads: CASSGGQDQNSPLHF. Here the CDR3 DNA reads TGTGCCAGCAGTGGGGGACAAGACCAAAATTCACCCCTCCACTTT.